These T cell receptor beta chains were read from a single sample in a study of neoadjuvant anti-PD-1 for oral cavity cancer. The assay was immunoSEQ multiplex PCR, and TCRdb's table has in-frame clones only and misses some. The sample consists of around 9,800 clones, about 50% of them appearing once. Sequenced material: tumor tissue, taken before nivolumab (anti-PD-1) treatment. The receptors here all came from a person aged 35 to 85 with oral cavity squamous cell carcinoma. The CDR3 runs from the conserved cysteine through the conserved F or W. D genes are given only for firm matches. Clone sizes are given selectively: once, few, many, or a class where the clone is expanded.

j_gene: TRBJ2-6
abundance: -
d_gene: TRBD1
v_gene: TRBV18
CDR3aa: CASSPTGGEANVLTF
CDR3nt: TGTGCCAGCTCGCCTACAGGGGGCGAGGCCAACGTCCTGACTTTC

j_gene: TRBJ1-1
abundance: few
d_gene: TRBD1
v_gene: TRBV9
CDR3aa: CASSVVAGGNGTEAFF
CDR3nt: TGTGCCAGCAGCGTAGTGGCAGGGGGGAATGGGACTGAAGCTTTCTTT

j_gene: TRBJ2-7
abundance: -
d_gene: -
v_gene: TRBV5-6
CDR3aa: CASSAQGENEQYF
CDR3nt: TGTGCCAGCTCCGCCCAGGGAGAGAACGAGCAGTACTTC

j_gene: TRBJ2-7
abundance: -
d_gene: TRBD1
v_gene: TRBV5-1
CDR3aa: CASSPRQGLSYEQYF
CDR3nt: TGCGCCAGCAGCCCCCGACAGGGGTTGTCCTACGAGCAGTACTTC

j_gene: TRBJ1-2
abundance: -
d_gene: TRBD1
v_gene: TRBV5-6
CDR3aa: CASSPGTGELNYGYTF
CDR3nt: TGTGCCAGCAGCCCGGGGACAGGAGAATTGAACTATGGCTACACCTTC

j_gene: TRBJ1-5
abundance: few
d_gene: -
v_gene: TRBV7-8
CDR3aa: CASSSTRTSSNQPQHF
CDR3nt: TGTGCCAGCAGCTCTACGCGGACATCTAGCAATCAGCCCCAGCATTTT

j_gene: TRBJ2-1
abundance: -
d_gene: -
v_gene: TRBV6-4
CDR3aa: CASRDPASDTNEQFF
CDR3nt: TGTGCCAGCAGAGATCCGGCCTCCGACACCAATGAGCAGTTCTTC

j_gene: TRBJ1-1
abundance: -
d_gene: -
v_gene: TRBV5-6
CDR3aa: CASSLGFDTEAFF
CDR3nt: TGTGCCAGCAGCTTGGGGTTTGACACTGAAGCTTTCTTT

j_gene: TRBJ1-2
abundance: -
d_gene: -
v_gene: TRBV13
CDR3aa: CASSEWAGRDGYTF
CDR3nt: TGTGCCAGCAGTGAATGGGCAGGGAGAGATGGCTACACCTTC

j_gene: TRBJ1-1
abundance: -
d_gene: TRBD1
v_gene: TRBV19
CDR3aa: CASSIPLPAGTGAKVTEAFF
CDR3nt: TGTGCCAGTAGTATCCCACTACCAGCCGGGACAGGGGCTAAAGTCACTGAAGCTTTCTTT

j_gene: TRBJ1-5
abundance: -
d_gene: -
v_gene: TRBV12-5
CDR3aa: CASALGGAIQPQHF
CDR3nt: TGTGCTAGTGCTTTAGGGGGGGCCATTCAGCCCCAGCATTTT

j_gene: TRBJ1-6
abundance: -
d_gene: -
v_gene: TRBV30
CDR3aa: CAWSGGSDNSPLHF
CDR3nt: TGTGCCTGGAGCGGGGGCTCGGATAATTCACCCCTCCACTTT

j_gene: TRBJ2-1
abundance: -
d_gene: TRBD1
v_gene: TRBV2
CDR3aa: CASRDPGQGYNEQFF
CDR3nt: TGTGCCAGCAGGGACCCGGGACAGGGCTACAATGAGCAGTTCTTC

j_gene: TRBJ2-3
abundance: -
d_gene: TRBD2
v_gene: TRBV6-4
CDR3aa: CASSDSAGGPDTQYF
CDR3nt: TGTGCCAGCAGTGACTCAGCGGGGGGGCCAGATACGCAGTATTTT

j_gene: TRBJ1-3
abundance: few
d_gene: -
v_gene: TRBV9
CDR3aa: CASSPSGNTIYF
CDR3nt: TGTGCCAGCAGCCCCTCCGGAAACACCATATATTTT

j_gene: TRBJ1-2
abundance: -
d_gene: TRBD1
v_gene: TRBV5-1
CDR3aa: CASSLGRQGGNYGYTF
CDR3nt: TGCGCCAGCAGCTTGGGAAGACAGGGGGGTAACTATGGCTACACCTTC

j_gene: TRBJ1-2
abundance: -
d_gene: TRBD1
v_gene: TRBV19
CDR3aa: CASRTLTGTANYGYTF
CDR3nt: TGTGCCAGTAGAACATTAACCGGGACAGCTAACTATGGCTACACCTTC

j_gene: TRBJ1-1
abundance: -
d_gene: -
v_gene: TRBV5-1
CDR3aa: CASSLSGTGAEAFF
CDR3nt: TGCGCCAGCAGCTTATCGGGGACTGGCGCTGAAGCTTTCTTT

j_gene: TRBJ2-1
abundance: -
d_gene: TRBD1
v_gene: TRBV6-5
CDR3aa: CATTPGQGTNEQFF
CDR3nt: TGTGCCACCACGCCGGGACAGGGCACGAATGAGCAGTTCTTC

j_gene: TRBJ1-1
abundance: -
d_gene: -
v_gene: TRBV11-3
CDR3aa: CASSLGQPDSEAFF
CDR3nt: TGTGCCAGCAGCTTAGGTCAGCCTGATTCTGAAGCTTTCTTT

j_gene: TRBJ2-3
abundance: -
d_gene: -
v_gene: TRBV9
CDR3aa: CASSVDQGGPADTQYF
CDR3nt: TGTGCCAGCAGCGTAGATCAAGGGGGGCCGGCGGATACGCAGTATTTT

j_gene: TRBJ2-3
abundance: -
d_gene: TRBD2
v_gene: TRBV9
CDR3aa: CASSVGTIAGFTDTQYF
CDR3nt: TGTGCCAGCAGCGTGGGCACCATAGCGGGGTTCACAGATACGCAGTATTTT

j_gene: TRBJ1-5
abundance: -
d_gene: -
v_gene: TRBV6-5
CDR3aa: CASSSDTSNQPQHF
CDR3nt: TGTGCCAGCAGTTCGGACACGAGCAATCAGCCCCAGCATTTT

j_gene: TRBJ2-1
abundance: -
d_gene: TRBD2
v_gene: TRBV19
CDR3aa: CASSMELRTSGGRNEQFF
CDR3nt: TGTGCCAGTAGTATGGAACTCCGGACTAGCGGGGGCCGAAATGAGCAGTTCTTC

j_gene: TRBJ2-5
abundance: -
d_gene: -
v_gene: TRBV7-3
CDR3aa: CASSPRDSETQYF
CDR3nt: TGTGCCAGCAGCCCCCGGGACTCGGAGACCCAGTACTTC

j_gene: TRBJ1-4
abundance: -
d_gene: -
v_gene: TRBV7-9
CDR3aa: CASTRGGQENEKLFF
CDR3nt: TGTGCCAGCACCAGAGGGGGACAAGAAAATGAAAAACTGTTTTTT

j_gene: TRBJ2-7
abundance: -
d_gene: TRBD1
v_gene: TRBV5-1
CDR3aa: CASSPTGGSYEQYF
CDR3nt: TGCGCCAGCAGCCCGACAGGGGGTTCCTACGAGCAGTACTTC

j_gene: TRBJ1-1
abundance: -
d_gene: -
v_gene: TRBV5-4
CDR3aa: CASSPSNRMNTEAFF
CDR3nt: TGTGCCAGCAGCCCTTCGAACCGCATGAACACTGAAGCTTTCTTT

j_gene: TRBJ1-6
abundance: -
d_gene: -
v_gene: TRBV5-6
CDR3aa: CASSSRGGSSYNSPLHF
CDR3nt: TGTGCCAGCAGCTCGAGGGGGGGTAGCTCCTATAATTCACCCCTCCACTTT

j_gene: TRBJ1-4
abundance: -
d_gene: -
v_gene: TRBV5-6
CDR3aa: CASSNIATNEKLFF
CDR3nt: TGTGCCAGCAGCAATATAGCCACTAATGAAAAACTGTTTTTT

j_gene: TRBJ1-2
abundance: -
d_gene: -
v_gene: TRBV6-1
CDR3aa: CASSEGVEGVSGYTF
CDR3nt: TGTGCCAGCAGTGAAGGGGTCGAGGGGGTATCTGGCTACACCTTC

j_gene: TRBJ1-6
abundance: medium-sized
d_gene: TRBD1
v_gene: TRBV18
CDR3aa: CASSAGTGGRGSPLHF
CDR3nt: TGTGCCAGCTCCGCTGGGACAGGGGGTCGGGGATCACCCCTCCACTTT

j_gene: TRBJ2-4
abundance: few
d_gene: -
v_gene: TRBV7-9
CDR3aa: CASSLGGNIQYF
CDR3nt: TGTGCCAGCAGCTTAGGAGGAAACATTCAGTACTTC

j_gene: TRBJ2-7
abundance: -
d_gene: TRBD1
v_gene: TRBV27
CDR3aa: CASSTGGLEQYF
CDR3nt: TGTGCCAGCAGTACAGGGGGTCTCGAGCAGTACTTC

j_gene: TRBJ2-1
abundance: medium-sized
d_gene: TRBD1
v_gene: TRBV11-3
CDR3aa: CASSPTGQAYNEQFF
CDR3nt: TGTGCCAGCAGCCCAACCGGACAGGCCTACAATGAGCAGTTCTTC

j_gene: TRBJ2-1
abundance: few
d_gene: -
v_gene: TRBV7-9
CDR3aa: CASSQAPEQFF
CDR3nt: TGTGCCAGCAGCCAAGCGCCTGAGCAGTTCTTC

j_gene: TRBJ1-1
abundance: -
d_gene: TRBD1
v_gene: TRBV6-6
CDR3aa: CASRSEQGWGTEAFF
CDR3nt: TGTGCCAGCAGGAGTGAACAGGGGTGGGGGACTGAAGCTTTCTTT

j_gene: TRBJ2-2
abundance: few
d_gene: TRBD2
v_gene: TRBV6-5
CDR3aa: CASSTSGENTGELFF
CDR3nt: TGTGCCAGCAGTACTAGCGGGGAGAACACCGGGGAGCTGTTTTTT

j_gene: TRBJ1-1
abundance: few
d_gene: -
v_gene: TRBV2
CDR3aa: CASSVGYTEAFF
CDR3nt: TGTGCCAGCAGTGTGGGGTATACTGAAGCTTTCTTT

j_gene: TRBJ1-1
abundance: -
d_gene: -
v_gene: TRBV7-9
CDR3aa: CASSFGGAPEAFF
CDR3nt: TGTGCCAGCAGCTTTGGGGGCGCGCCTGAAGCTTTCTTT

j_gene: TRBJ1-4
abundance: -
d_gene: TRBD1
v_gene: TRBV5-6
CDR3aa: CASSSSLTGEKKLFF
CDR3nt: TGTGCCAGCAGCTCCTCTTTGACAGGGGAAAAAAAACTGTTTTTT